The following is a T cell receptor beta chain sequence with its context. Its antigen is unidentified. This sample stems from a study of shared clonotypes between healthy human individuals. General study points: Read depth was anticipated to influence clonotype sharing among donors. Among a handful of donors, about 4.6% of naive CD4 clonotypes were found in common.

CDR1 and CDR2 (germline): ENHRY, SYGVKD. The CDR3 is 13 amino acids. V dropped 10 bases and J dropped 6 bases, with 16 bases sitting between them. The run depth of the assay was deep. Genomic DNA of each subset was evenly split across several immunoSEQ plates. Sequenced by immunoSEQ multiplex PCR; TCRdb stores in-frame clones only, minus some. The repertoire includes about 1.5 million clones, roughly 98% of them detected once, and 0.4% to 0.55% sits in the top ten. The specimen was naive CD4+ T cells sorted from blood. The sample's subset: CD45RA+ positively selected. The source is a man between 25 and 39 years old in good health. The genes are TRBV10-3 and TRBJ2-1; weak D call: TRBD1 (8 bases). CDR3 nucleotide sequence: TGTGCCACGGACAGGGAGGGCGGCAATGAGCAGTTCTTC. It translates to CATDREGGNEQFF.